The next 18 T cell receptor beta chains were all read from a single sample in a study of T cells in narcolepsy. Sequenced by immunoSEQ multiplex PCR; TCRdb stores in-frame clones only, minus some. The repertoire holds around 28,000 clones, with about four fifths as singletons. The sample consisted of CD45RA- memory CD4+ T cells from PBMCs. The receptor source for this set is a human donor with narcolepsy.

The chain uses TRBV5-1 and TRBJ2-1; D may correspond to TRBD1 or TRBD2 (6 bases each). The CDR3 is made up of 15 amino acids. V lost 3 bases to trimming and J lost 2 bases, with 12 bases between them. The germline CDR1 and CDR2 sequences are SGHRS and YFSETQ. The chain's CDR3 is CASSWAGGAYNEQFF. The CDR3 DNA reads TGCGCCAGCAGCTGGGCCGGGGGCGCCTACAATGAGCAGTTCTTC.

The V gene is TRBV27, the J gene TRBJ1-6; D uncertain. Trimming left V 7 bases short and J 6 bases short, with 13 bases between. CDR1 and CDR2 from the germline V gene are MNHEY and SMNVEV (reference sequence). The CDR3 covers 14 residues. CDR3 DNA: TGTGCCAGCACTAGGATTGGAGTTAATTCACCCCTCCACTTT. Translated, it gives CASTRIGVNSPLHF.

The chain has TRBV4-3 and TRBJ1-2, with D perhaps TRBD1 (5 bases). The length of the CDR3 is 14 residues. Germline CDR1 is LGHNA and CDR2 is YSLEER. Trimming removed 0 bases from V and 5 bases from J, with 10 bases in between. The CDR3: CASSQDGAGYGYTF. CDR3 DNA sequence: TGCGCCAGCAGCCAAGATGGGGCAGGGTATGGCTACACCTTC.

The rearrangement uses TRBV29-1 and TRBJ2-7; tentative D call: TRBD1 (6 bases). Trimming removed 7 bases at V and 1 base at J, with 11 bases between. CDR1 is SQVTM, CDR2 ANQGSEA, per germline. This CDR3 is 12 amino acids long. The CDR3 is CSGKTGSYEQYF. The CDR3 DNA reads TGCAGCGGGAAAACAGGGTCCTACGAGCAGTACTTC.

V and J are TRBV9 and TRBJ1-1; D is undetermined. CDR3 length: 14 residues. V was shortened by 0 bases and J by 0 bases, with 6 bases between the two germline ends. Germline V CDR1 and CDR2: SGDLS, YYNGEE. The CDR3: CASSVAGMNTEAFF. CDR3 nucleotide sequence: TGTGCCAGCAGCGTAGCGGGCATGAACACTGAAGCTTTCTTT.

This chain connects TRBV5-4 to TRBJ2-7, with 9 bases aligning to TRBD1. The ends lost 5 bases at V and 5 bases at J; junction bases unmatched: 17. CDR1 is SGHNT, CDR2 YYREEE, per germline (reference sequence). The CDR3 loop spans 17 amino acids. CDR3 residues: CASRFSAPGQGFHEQYF. The CDR3 DNA reads TGTGCCAGCAGGTTCTCCGCGCCGGGACAGGGTTTTCACGAGCAGTACTTC. The variable domain in full, completed from reference TRBV5-4 and TRBJ2-7, reads ETGVTQSPTHLIKTRGQQVTLRCSSQSGHNTVSWYQQALGQGPQFIFQYYREEENGRGNFPPRFSGLQFPNYSSELNVNALELDDSALYLCASRFSAPGQGFHEQYFGPGTRLTVT.

V gene TRBV11-3 combines with J gene TRBJ1-6, with TRBD1 as a possible D gene (5 bases). Germline V gene lookup returns CDR1 SGHNT and CDR2 YENEEA. CDR3 size: 12 residues. Trimming removed 5 bases from V and 12 bases from J, with 11 bases in between. The CDR3 region is CASSGGSGPLHF. The CDR3 coding sequence is TGTGCCAGCAGCGGGGGTTCGGGACCCCTCCACTTT.

V and J are TRBV6-6 and TRBJ2-5; 12 bases are shared with TRBD2. This CDR3 comprises 14 residues. The ends lost 6 bases at V and 5 bases at J; junction bases unmatched: 4. CDR1 is MNHNY, CDR2 SVGAGI, per germline (reference sequence). CDR3 nucleotide sequence: TGTGCCAGCAGGGCCGGGACTAGCGGGGAGACCCAGTACTTC. This sequence encodes CASRAGTSGETQYF.

The V and J genes are TRBV28 and TRBJ2-1; 10 bases match TRBD2. This CDR3 spans 18 amino acids. V shed 6 bases and J 3 bases; nucleotides not matched to a gene: 14. In germline, CDR1 is MDHEN, CDR2 SYDVKM. The CDR3 reads CASRDPSSGGNLYNEQFF. The CDR3 coding sequence is TGTGCCAGCAGGGACCCCTCTAGCGGGGGCAACCTCTACAATGAGCAGTTCTTC.

This chain joins TRBV12-5 and TRBJ2-5; TRBD2 matches 10 bases. CDR3 length: 17 residues. The trim removed 0 bases at V and 5 bases at J, leaving 9 bases unmatched. Germline lookup yields CDR1 LGHNT and CDR2 FRNRAP. CDR3 DNA sequence: TGTGCTAGTGGTTTGGTACACGGTAGCGGGGGGCTGGAGACCCAGTACTTC. Translating gives CASGLVHGSGGLETQYF.

CDR3 in amino acids: CASSKRLPPQETQYF. The CDR3 DNA reads as TGTGCCAGCAGTAAACGACTACCCCCTCAAGAGACCCAGTACTTC. The V gene is TRBV2, the J gene TRBJ2-5, with D tentatively TRBD2 (5 bases). V was trimmed by 5 bases and J by 2 bases, leaving 15 bases between them. This CDR3 has 15 residues. CDR1 is SNHLY, CDR2 FYNNEI, per germline.

This clone was recorded only once. The V gene is TRBV2, the J gene TRBJ2-1, with 16 bases matching TRBD2. V dropped 6 bases and J dropped 7; count of bases not matched to a gene: 3. CDR3 size: 15 residues. Per the germline V gene, CDR1 is SNHLY and CDR2 is FYNNEI. The CDR3 nucleotides are TGTGCCAGCAGGATGGGACTAGCGGGGGGGAATGAGCAGTTCTTC. It specifies CASRMGLAGGNEQFF.

CDR3 bases: TGTGCCAGCAGCTTCCCCGCGGGTGCCAGGAGTATCCTGGGGGCTTTCTTT. It codes for CASSFPAGARSILGAFF. The J gene is TRBJ1-1, the V gene TRBV13; the D is unclear. The CDR3 covers 17 residues. From germline, CDR1 is PRHDT and CDR2 FYEKMQ (reference sequence). Trimming removed 3 bases at V and 11 bases at J, with 28 bases between.

The chain recombines TRBV12-2 with TRBJ2-5; the table's D call, TRBD1, has no DNA check behind it. Gene TRBJ2-7 matches the end of the DNA better, so the J call may be wrong. TRBV12-2 is an annotated pseudogene. The CDR3 length is 15 residues. The CDR3: CASRPRGQGAYEQYF. The CDR3 region has the DNA TGTGCAAGTCGCCCCCGGGGACAGGGGGCTTACGAGCAGTACTTC.

This sequence joins TRBV5-6 and TRBJ2-1, with D maybe TRBD2 (7 bases). Trimming took off 6 bases at V and 4 bases at J, with 17 bases between the two ends. This CDR3 is built from 15 residues. Per germline, CDR1 SGHDT and CDR2 YYEEEE. The CDR3 loop reads CASTGGRSFYNEQFF. The CDR3 DNA follows: TGTGCCAGCACCGGGGGGCGATCCTTTTACAATGAGCAGTTCTTC. The full variable domain, with the rest looked up from reference TRBV5-6 and TRBJ2-1, is DAGVTQSPTHLIKTRGQQVTLRCSPKSGHDTVSWYQQALGQGPQFIFQYYEEEERQRGNFPDRFSGHQFPNYSSELNVNALLLGDSALYLCASTGGRSFYNEQFFGPGTRLTVL.

The chain carries TRBV28 and TRBJ1-2; D is unresolved. The germline V gene encodes CDR1 MDHEN and CDR2 SYDVKM. Trimming took 3 bases from V and 2 from J, leaving 10 bases between them. The CDR3 has 14 residues. The DNA of the CDR3 is TGTGCCAGCAGTTTGGCGACCTTAAACTATGGCTACACCTTC. Amino acids: CASSLATLNYGYTF.

This sequence joins TRBV2 and TRBJ1-5, with D tentatively TRBD1 (6 bases). The CDR3 consists of 15 residues. Germline CDR1 is SNHLY and CDR2 is FYNNEI. Trimming left V 3 bases short and J 6 bases short, with 15 bases between. CDR3 in amino acids: CASSDLGGAAQPQHF. DNA of the CDR3: TGTGCCAGCAGTGACTTAGGGGGGGCGGCTCAGCCCCAGCATTTT.

The chain links TRBV15 to TRBJ1-5; 8 bases fit TRBD1. V was pared by 1 base and J by 7 bases, with 6 bases of the junction left unmatched. CDR3 length: 15 amino acids. Germline values: CDR1 LNHNV, CDR2 YYDKDF (reference sequence). The CDR3 nucleotides are TGTGCCACCAGCAGAGGGTTCCAGGGGGCGCAGCCCCAGCATTTT. Encoded protein: CATSRGFQGAQPQHF.